Sequencing of this T cell receptor beta chain was carried out in a study of T cell responses to AZD1222 COVID-19 vaccine. As for the study in general: Second doses were pooled across both intervals (about 4 or about 12 weeks).

Clones were read by immunoSEQ multiplex PCR, and TCRdb kept only the in-frame ones, dropping some. Of roughly 200,000 clones listed, 85% to 95% are singletons. The CDR3 consists of 16 residues. The V end lost 7 bases, the J end lost 0 bases, and 18 bases lay between the germline ends. Germline CDR1 is SNHLY and CDR2 is FYNNEI. This sequence was found in an adult in good health. This sequence joins TRBV2 and TRBJ1-1, with a possible D match to TRBD1 (5 bases). Material: peripheral blood, obtained on day 0 of AZD1222 vaccination. CDR3 bases: TGTGCCAGCATACTCGACAGCAGCATTATGAACACTGAAGCTTTCTTT. Translation: CASILDSSIMNTEAFF.